What follows is one T cell receptor (beta chain) and its context. This sample was taken from a study of tissue T cells after allogeneic stem cell transplantation. Sequencing was performed with immunoSEQ multiplex PCR; in TCRdb, only in-frame clones are kept and a portion is missing. The repertoire has tens of thousands of clones, just under 95% of them found once; the top ten carry 3.5% to 4%. Trimming pared 1 base from V and 0 bases from J, leaving 7 bases between. This CDR3 region has 14 residues. Germline CDR1 is SEHNR and CDR2 is FQNEAQ (reference sequence). The source is a woman aged 40 to 75 who later had graft-versus-host disease after an allogeneic stem cell transplant. The sample was blood, taken before transplantation. The V and J genes are TRBV7-9 and TRBJ2-7; unclear D gene. CDR3 DNA sequence: TGTGCCAGCAGCTTAGTCTCCGTCTCCTACGAGCAGTACTTC. Its translation is CASSLVSVSYEQYF.